The subject of this entry is one TCR beta chain. This clone was counted once. Its antigen is unknown. The input lacks base qualities; no much larger clone sits a single base away. These data originate in a study of blood T cell repertoires in COVID-19 (TCRdb year 2020). About the full investigation: Collaborator samples came from the United States, Italy and Spain and covered acute and convalescent phases of COVID-19. The material from the prospective study consisted of cDNA or gDNA derived from T cells, B-cell-depleted T cells, or PBMCs. The dataset comprised deeply sampled blood TCRbeta repertoires from subjects exposed to, actively infected with, or recovered from COVID-19. The repertoires were made available in a free public database intended to serve as a resource for research on the immune response to SARS-CoV-2. Samples were obtained from the ongoing ImmuneRACE study (first 160 participants) and from 1,254 subjects provided by 6 global collaborators. Nearly every sample came with metadata listing a de-identified subject ID, COVID-19 status, age in years and sex. HLA class I and class II types, where available, came from metadata supplied by the sample provider rather than from assay-based typing. General conclusions and limits of the study: Clinical and demographic metadata were provided uncurated, with the amount varying by source and participant.

One collaborating source in Seattle enrolled patients during active infection and followed them longitudinally through the course of disease. The collaborating institutions used their own protocols to collect whole blood in K2EDTA tubes. Collaborator samples were shipped for TCRbeta analysis as frozen whole blood, isolated PBMCs, or DNA extracted from either sample type. Including the terminal cysteine and phenylalanine, the CDR3 comprises 13 residues. The only DNA kept is the CDR3, 39 bases in frame from the first base. V and J are trimmed by 6 bases and 2 bases, and the gene matches miss 3 bases of the junction. In the germline V gene (reference sequence), CDR1 corresponds to LGHDT and CDR2 to YNNKEL. TCRbeta CDR3 regions were amplified from genomic DNA by means of the immunoSEQ Assay, a bias-controlled multiplex PCR. The original methods were these. The number of nucleated cells in each sample was estimated by amplification of reference gene primers within the assay. To quantify the absolute abundance of each unique TCRbeta CDR3 rearrangement, sequence reads were collapsed and filtered. For each sample, productive Simpson clonality was calculated as the square root of Simpson's diversity index over productive rearrangements. Here the immuneACCESS table is served through TCRdb, limited to in-frame sequences with V and J called. Missing clones are a known gap in these copies; in checked studies unresolved V genes cover under half, and the rest lacks a known reason. V and J calls and clone size are given by that table; D and trimming were obtained from the DNA. The table for this sample lists approximately 300,000 clones; 85% to 90% of them were counted only once. Under 1.1% of the sample goes to the ten largest clones.

Material for sequencing was peripheral blood. The sequence came from a woman aged 40 to 50 with COVID-19, enrolled during active disease. The rearranged segments are TRBV3-1 (or the pseudogene TRBV3-2) and TRBJ1-2; the junction holds 7 bases that match TRBD1. The nucleotides are TGTGCCAGCAGTATACAGGGGAACTATGGCTACACCTTC. Translated, it reads CASSIQGNYGYTF.